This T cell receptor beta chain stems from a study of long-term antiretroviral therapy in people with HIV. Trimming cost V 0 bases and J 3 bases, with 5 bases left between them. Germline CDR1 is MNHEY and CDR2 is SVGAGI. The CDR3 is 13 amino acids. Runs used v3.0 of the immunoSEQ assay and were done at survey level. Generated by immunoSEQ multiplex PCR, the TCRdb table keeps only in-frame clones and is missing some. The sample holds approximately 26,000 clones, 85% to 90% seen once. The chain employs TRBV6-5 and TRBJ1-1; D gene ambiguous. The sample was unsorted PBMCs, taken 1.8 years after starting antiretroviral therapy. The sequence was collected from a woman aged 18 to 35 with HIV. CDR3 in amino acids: CASSYSAYTEAFF. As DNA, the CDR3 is TGTGCCAGCAGTTACTCGGCATACACTGAAGCTTTCTTT.